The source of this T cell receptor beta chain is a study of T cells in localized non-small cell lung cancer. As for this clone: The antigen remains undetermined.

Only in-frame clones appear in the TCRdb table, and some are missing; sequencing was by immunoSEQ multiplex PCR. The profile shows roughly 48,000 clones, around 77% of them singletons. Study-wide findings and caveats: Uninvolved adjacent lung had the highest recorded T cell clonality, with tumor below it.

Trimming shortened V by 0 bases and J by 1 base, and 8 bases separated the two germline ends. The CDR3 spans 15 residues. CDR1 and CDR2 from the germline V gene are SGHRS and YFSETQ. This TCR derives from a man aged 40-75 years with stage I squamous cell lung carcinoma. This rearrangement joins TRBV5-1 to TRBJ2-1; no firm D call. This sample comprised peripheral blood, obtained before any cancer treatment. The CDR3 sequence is CASSLAEVSYNEQFF. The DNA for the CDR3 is TGCGCCAGCAGCTTGGCAGAAGTGTCCTACAATGAGCAGTTCTTC.